The T cell receptor (beta chain) under discussion was sequenced for a study of cytomegalovirus exposure and HLA in healthy donors. Researchers ran the PCR with 60 Vbeta and 13 Jbeta primers. The method was immunoSEQ multiplex PCR; TCRdb's version includes in-frame clones alone and lacks a portion of them. The table includes about 90,000 clones, 76% detected once. V lost 0 bases to trimming and J lost 3 bases, with 8 bases between them. The CDR3 is 14 residues long. Germline V gene sequence: CDR1 SGDLS, CDR2 YYNGEE. Points from the study as a whole: In a later analysis, compared with equally common non-associated chains, HLA-associated beta chains were more expanded. The study designated 150 or so TCR beta chains cytomegalovirus-associated.

For this clone: Its specificity is unknown.

The chain carries TRBV9 and TRBJ2-3; D is perhaps TRBD2 (5 bases). This sequence originates from a woman aged 55-69 years in good health and CMV-seropositive. Sequencing was carried out using PBMCs. The CDR3 region has the DNA TGTGCCAGCAGCGTAGGGAGAGGGACAGATACGCAGTATTTT. Protein product: CASSVGRGTDTQYF.